A selection of T cell receptor beta chains follows, all from one sample in a study of shared clonotypes between healthy human individuals. Here immunoSEQ multiplex PCR was the method, and the copy in TCRdb shows in-frame clones only, minus some. The sample has some 2.4 million clones, approximately 93% seen once. Sequences were obtained from naive CD4+ T cells from PBMCs. The receptors stem from a man in his late teens or twenties in good health. Some clones in this sample may be carry-over from other donors' samples. Each CDR3 is given with its conserved first and last residue. Each record gives: J gene, clone size, V gene, D gene, CDR3 DNA, CDR3 protein. D genes are given only for firm matches. Only some rows state a clone size, as once, few, many or a class for expanded clones.

TRBJ2-3,NA,TRBV18,TRBD2,TGTGCCAGCTCACCCGTGTCTAGCGGGAGCACAGATACGCAGTATTTT,CASSPVSSGSTDTQYF
TRBJ2-7,NA,TRBV6-1,TRBD1,TGTGCCAGCAGTCCCCGGACAGGGTGGGAAGGTGAGCAGTACTTC,CASSPRTGWEGEQYF
TRBJ2-6,NA,TRBV2,TRBD1,TGTGCCACCCCCCAGGGGGATGGTCCTGGGGCCAACGTCCTGACTTTC,CATPQGDGPGANVLTF
TRBJ1-5,NA,TRBV19,NA,TGTGCCAGTAGTATCTGGCAGGGCAATCAGCCCCAGCATTTT,CASSIWQGNQPQHF
TRBJ2-1,NA,TRBV7-2,TRBD2,TGTGCCAGCAGCTCACAACCGGGACTAGCAAATGAGCAGTTCTTC,CASSSQPGLANEQFF
TRBJ1-1,NA,TRBV5-1,NA,TGCGCCAGCAGCTTGGGTCAGAAAGGCACTGAAGCTTTCTTT,CASSLGQKGTEAFF
TRBJ2-1,NA,TRBV4-1,TRBD2,TGCGCCAGTACAGAGATATGGCGGGAGGGCCTCATGGGTGAGCAGTTCTTC,CASTEIWREGLMGEQFF
TRBJ2-5,once,TRBV5-4,NA,TGTGCCAGCCTGGGCTCGGGAGAGACCCAGTACTTC,CASLGSGETQYF
TRBJ2-2,NA,TRBV5-4,NA,TGTGCCAGCAGCTTAGTGGTAACCGGGGAGCTGTTTTTT,CASSLVVTGELFF
TRBJ1-2,NA,TRBV5-6,NA,TGTGCCAGCAGCTCGACCGGGTTTGGCTACACCTTC,CASSSTGFGYTF
TRBJ1-1,NA,TRBV29-1,NA,TGCAGCGCCAGACAAGGACTAAACACTGAAGCTTTCTTT,CSARQGLNTEAFF
TRBJ2-7,NA,TRBV2,NA,TGTGCCAGCAGTGGGGAAGGAGGGCCAGTGTACGAGCAGTACTTC,CASSGEGGPVYEQYF
TRBJ1-2,NA,TRBV20-1,NA,TGCAGTGCTAGAGATCGGGGTGGCTACACCTTC,CSARDRGGYTF
TRBJ2-1,NA,TRBV28,TRBD2,TGTGCCAGCAGTTTATTGGAGGGAGGGCGGTTTTACAATGAGCAGTTCTTC,CASSLLEGGRFYNEQFF
TRBJ1-1,NA,TRBV5-1,NA,TGCGCCAGCAGGTCAAGTTTTACGGCTTTCTTT,CASRSSFTAFF
TRBJ1-1,NA,TRBV6-5,NA,TGTGCCAGCAGTTACGCCCCGACGGACACTGAAGCTTTCTTT,CASSYAPTDTEAFF
TRBJ1-1,NA,TRBV6-5,NA,TGTGCCAGCAGGGGAACAGGGAACACTGAAGCTTTCTTT,CASRGTGNTEAFF
TRBJ1-5,NA,TRBV15,NA,TGTGCCACCAGCAGGCGCCGGGGGGGGCCCCTCGGGGGACCCCAGCATTTT,CATSRRRGGPLGGPQHF
TRBJ2-7,NA,TRBV30,TRBD1,TGTGCCTGGAGGAGACAGGGACCCTACGAGCAGTACTTC,CAWRRQGPYEQYF
TRBJ1-2,NA,TRBV11-2,NA,TGTGCCAGCAGCTTCGCAGGAAAAGTAGCTAACTATGGCTACACCTTC,CASSFAGKVANYGYTF
TRBJ1-3,NA,TRBV7-8,NA,TGTGCCAGCAGCTTAGCGCGTTGGCAGGGGATTAAGGAGGGAAACACCATATATTTT,CASSLARWQGIKEGNTIYF
TRBJ2-3,NA,TRBV7-2,NA,TGTGCCAGCAGCCCAGACTTCGGGGATACGCAGTATTTT,CASSPDFGDTQYF
TRBJ1-2,NA,TRBV2,TRBD1,TGTGCCAGCACTGGAAGGGGGCGTCTTTATGGCTACACCTTC,CASTGRGRLYGYTF
TRBJ1-1,NA,TRBV5-1,NA,TGCGCCAGCAGCAGAACAGTGAACACTGAAGCTTTCTTT,CASSRTVNTEAFF
TRBJ1-1,NA,TRBV5-4,NA,TGTGCCAGCAGCTCTTCTATGACAGCTGAAGCTTTCTTT,CASSSSMTAEAFF
TRBJ2-5,NA,TRBV7-8,NA,TGTGCCAGCAGCGCCGTATGGCGGGCTGGGGGGACCCAGTACTTC,CASSAVWRAGGTQYF
TRBJ2-3,NA,TRBV27,NA,TGTGCCAGCAGTCAGGACGGACGCACAGATACGCAGTATTTT,CASSQDGRTDTQYF